A single sample is the source of the 23 T cell receptor beta chains below, sequenced in a study of radiation and T cells in renal cell carcinoma (dated by TCRdb to 2020 to 2022). The library was obtained by the immunoSEQ multiplex PCR assay. TCRdb took over this immuneACCESS table, retaining in-frame rearrangements with V and J assigned. Such tables are incomplete; in checked studies, under half of the missing clones stem from an unresolved V gene, and the remainder is unexplained. The sample data list some 70,000 clones, and 82% of these were observed just once. The ten largest clones take up roughly 6% of the sample. Explained via the paper, the time point label denotes: blood 2 weeks post-SBRT. According to the study, the label for this sample's treatment or condition signals: 15 Gy SBRT to primary tumor, nephrectomy 4 weeks later. This specimen was blood, taken from a patient whose treatment included radiotherapy and nephrectomy. The receptors derive from a man aged 60 to 69 with renal cell carcinoma.

The gene calls are TRBV27 and TRBJ1-1; D is unclear. There are 15 residues in the CDR3. The germline V and J ends were trimmed by 7 bases and 1 base, with 16 bases remaining between them. CDR1 MNHEY and CDR2 SMNVEV come from the germline V gene (reference sequence). The CDR3 DNA is TGTGCCAGCAAAGATACTTATAACACGAACACTGAAGCTTTCTTT. Translation gives CASKDTYNTNTEAFF.

The table lists this clone with a few counts. The chain is built from TRBV7-2 and TRBJ2-1; 11 bases agree with TRBD2. The J segment lost 4 bases and the V segment lost 6 bases, leaving 5 bases of the junction unmatched. There are 15 residues in the CDR3. CDR1 and CDR2 from the germline V gene are SGHTA and FQGNSA. Here the CDR3 reads CASSPGTSGYNEQFF. The CDR3 DNA reads as TGTGCCAGCAGTCCCGGGACTAGCGGTTACAATGAGCAGTTCTTC.

CDR3 DNA sequence: TGCGCCAGCAGCTCCGACGGACTAGCCGCGCTTCCCCCCCAGTACTTC. Its translation: CASSSDGLAALPPQYF. The V gene is TRBV5-1, the J gene TRBJ2-5; 8 bases match TRBD2. Germline-derived CDR1 and CDR2 are SGHRS and YFSETQ. CDR3 length: 16 residues. V was pared by 3 bases and J by 9 bases, with 16 bases of the junction left unmatched.

This sequence joins TRBV27 and TRBJ2-1; 11 bases line up with TRBD2. Germline V gives CDR1 MNHEY, CDR2 SMNVEV (reference sequence). CDR3 size: 16 residues. V shed 5 bases and J 1 base; nucleotides not matched to a gene: 4. DNA for the CDR3: TGTGCCAGCAGTGACGGACTAGCGGGTTCCTACAATGAGCAGTTCTTC. This sequence encodes CASSDGLAGSYNEQFF.

The chain recombines TRBV19 with TRBJ1-1; D perhaps matches TRBD1 (6 bases). CDR1 and CDR2 from the germline V gene are LNHDA and SQIVND (reference sequence). V lost 6 bases to trimming and J lost 1 base, with 24 bases between them. The CDR3 is 18 amino acids. CDR3 sequence (DNA): TGTGCCAGTAGCAACAGGGCCCGTGGACCCGGGGAGAACACTGAAGCTTTCTTT. Protein product: CASSNRARGPGENTEAFF. The full variable domain, completed using reference TRBV19 and TRBJ1-1, is DGGITQSPKYLFRKEGQNVTLSCEQNLNHDAMYWYRQDPGQGLRLIYYSQIVNDFQKGDIAEGYSVSREKKESFPLTVTSAQKNPTAFYLCASSNRARGPGENTEAFFGQGTRLTVV.

The chain uses TRBV13 and TRBJ2-7; D possibly matches TRBD1 or TRBD2 (5 bases each). The ends were cut back, 5 bases at V and 3 bases at J, with 23 bases in the middle. The CDR3 spans 17 residues. CDR1 and CDR2 (germline): PRHDT, FYEKMQ (reference sequence). The CDR3 DNA sequence: TGTGCCAGCAGCATGTCGGACCTATGGGGGAGCCGCTACGAGCAGTACTTC. Translation gives CASSMSDLWGSRYEQYF.

This clone was seen a single time. The DNA of the CDR3 is TGCGCCAGCAGCCTCAATCCCGGGACAGAGATGAACACTGAAGCTTTCTTT. Translating it yields CASSLNPGTEMNTEAFF. V is TRBV5-1 and J is TRBJ1-1, with TRBD1 identical over 7 bases. The J segment lost 0 bases and the V segment lost 4 bases, leaving 12 bases of the junction unmatched. CDR3 size: 17 residues. The germline V gene encodes CDR1 SGHRS and CDR2 YFSETQ.

The chain employs TRBV10-3 and TRBJ2-1, with 11 bases that match TRBD2. Germline CDR1 and CDR2: ENHRY and SYGVKD. J gave up 3 bases and V 0 bases, and 7 bases lay outside the gene matches. The CDR3 is 18 residues long. The CDR3 spells CAISESGGTSGSYNEQFF. In nucleotides, the CDR3 is TGTGCCATCAGTGAGTCGGGGGGAACTAGCGGGAGCTACAATGAGCAGTTCTTC.

The chain links TRBV6-5 to TRBJ2-5; TRBD2 matches at 9 bases. Germline V CDR1 and CDR2: MNHEY, SVGAGI. J was trimmed by 6 bases and V by 0 bases; bases with no gene match: 8. The CDR3 covers 16 residues. The CDR3 protein is CASSYSLAGVEKTQYF. DNA for the CDR3: TGTGCCAGCAGTTACTCGTTAGCGGGAGTGGAAAAGACCCAGTACTTC.

V gene TRBV19 combines with J gene TRBJ2-7; possible D gene TRBD1, 7 bases. Germline V lookup: CDR1 LNHDA, CDR2 SQIVND (reference sequence). Trimming took off 3 bases at V and 5 bases at J, with 11 bases between the two ends. The CDR3 loop spans 13 amino acids. DNA for the CDR3: TGTGCCAGTAGTATTCAGGGGGAGGACGAGCAGTACTTC. Residues: CASSIQGEDEQYF.

The genes are TRBV7-6 and TRBJ2-1; 8 nucleotides agree with TRBD1. V lost 1 base, J lost 9 bases, and 8 bases stayed unmatched. Germline V lookup: CDR1 SGHVS, CDR2 FNYEAQ. CDR3 length: 15 residues. This CDR3 is CASSLGSGQVLEQFF. The DNA of the CDR3 is TGTGCCAGCAGCTTAGGCTCGGGACAGGTACTTGAGCAGTTCTTC. Based on the CDR3 plus reference TRBV7-6 and TRBJ2-1, the full variable domain is GAGVSQSPRYKVTKRGQDVALRCDPISGHVSLYWYRQALGQGPEFLTYFNYEAQQDKSGLPNDRFSAERPEGSISTLTIQRTEQRDSAMYRCASSLGSGQVLEQFFGPGTRLTVL.

CDR3 in DNA: TGTGCCATCGGACTAGCGGGAGACGAGCAGTACTTC. The encoded protein is CAIGLAGDEQYF. The chain is built from TRBV10-3 and TRBJ2-7, with 13 nucleotides matching TRBD2. Germline values: CDR1 ENHRY, CDR2 SYGVKD. The CDR3 is 12 amino acids. The V gene end was trimmed by 8 bases and the J gene end by 5 bases; junction bases not matched to a gene: 0.

The gene calls are TRBV29-1 and TRBJ1-1; a possible D gene is TRBD1 (6 bases). V was pared by 6 bases and J by 7 bases, with 12 bases between. CDR1 is SQVTM and CDR2 is ANQGSEA in the germline V gene. CDR3 size: 11 residues. The DNA for the CDR3 is TGCAGCGTGGGACAAGGGGTTGAAGCTTTCTTT. This encodes CSVGQGVEAFF.

The rearrangement joins TRBV5-1 to TRBJ2-7; TRBD1 might be the D (5 bases). The V and J ends lost 3 bases and 6 bases respectively, with 16 bases between them. The CDR3 covers 14 residues. Germline assignment: CDR1 SGHRS and CDR2 YFSETQ. In nucleotides, the CDR3 is TGCGCCAGCAGCTACAACCTCAGGGCCCTCGAGCAGTACTTC. Protein product: CASSYNLRALEQYF.

The chain recombines TRBV29-1 with TRBJ1-4; D not certain. The CDR3 spans 12 residues. CDR1 and CDR2 (germline): SQVTM, ANQGSEA. Trimming shortened V by 3 bases and J by 8 bases, and 10 bases separated the two germline ends. CDR3 sequence (DNA): TGCAGCGTTGAGGAGACGGTCGAAAAACTGTTTTTT. Its translation: CSVEETVEKLFF.

This CDR3 reads CASSLTAGREQYF. The CDR3 region has the DNA TGTGCCAGCAGCTTAACGGCGGGTCGGGAGCAGTACTTC. The chain joins TRBV7-3 to TRBJ2-7, with a tentative D call TRBD2 (5 bases). This CDR3 spans 13 amino acids. From germline, CDR1 is SGHTA and CDR2 FQGTGA. V lost 0 bases to trimming and J lost 7 bases, with 10 bases between them. The complete variable domain, with remaining parts taken from reference TRBV7-3 and TRBJ2-7, reads GAGVSQTPSNKVTEKGKYVELRCDPISGHTALYWYRQSLGQGPEFLIYFQGTGAADDSGLPNDRFFAVRPEGSVSTLKIQRTERGDSAVYLCASSLTAGREQYFGPGTRLTVT.

The CDR3, as DNA: TGTGCCAGCTCGGATCAGGGTCAAGAGACCCAGTACTTC. As protein: CASSDQGQETQYF. The V gene is TRBV18, the J gene TRBJ2-5, with D possibly TRBD1 on 5 matching bases. Germline CDR1 KGHSH, CDR2 LQKENI. This CDR3 is built from 13 residues. V lost 6 bases and J 2 bases, leaving 10 bases between the germline ends.

The rearrangement joins TRBV5-1 to TRBJ2-7; D may be TRBD1 or TRBD2 (7 bases each). V was pared by 0 bases and J by 5 bases, with 12 bases between. CDR3 length: 14 amino acids. Germline-derived CDR1 and CDR2 are SGHRS and YFSETQ. The CDR3 loop is CASSLAGGVHEQYF. For the CDR3, the DNA is TGCGCCAGCAGCTTGGCAGGGGGGGTCCACGAGCAGTACTTC. The full variable domain, in which reference TRBV5-1 and TRBJ2-7 provide the parts outside the CDR3, is KAGVTQTPRYLIKTRGQQVTLSCSPISGHRSVSWYQQTPGQGLQFLFEYFSETQRNKGNFPGRFSGRQFSNSRSEMNVSTLELGDSALYLCASSLAGGVHEQYFGPGTRLTVT.

V usage is TRBV29-1 and J usage is TRBJ2-7, with TRBD1 matching over 8 bases. The CDR3 runs 17 residues. Germline V gene data show CDR1 as SQVTM and CDR2 as ANQGSEA. V lost 3 bases, J lost 3 bases, and 16 bases stayed unmatched. The CDR3 DNA is TGCAGCGTTGAGGATGGACAGGGTAGGACCTTGGGCTACGAGCAGTACTTC. Translating gives CSVEDGQGRTLGYEQYF.

CDR3 residues: CAWNNQGRAAGNTIYF. Here the CDR3 DNA reads TGTGCCTGGAACAACCAGGGTAGAGCTGCTGGAAACACCATATATTTT. This chain links TRBV30 with TRBJ1-3; a weak D match, TRBD1 (5 bases). The CDR3 is 16 amino acids. Between the trimmed V and J ends, which lost 4 bases and 2 bases, there was a span of 18 bases. The V gene's germline CDR1 is GTSNPN and CDR2 SVGIG (reference sequence).

The V and J genes are TRBV6-1 and TRBJ2-7; 9 positions match TRBD1. The CDR3 has 15 residues. CDR1 is MNHNS, CDR2 SASEGT, per germline. J lost 2 bases, V lost 6 bases, and 8 bases had no gene match. CDR3 loop: CASSGTGRPPYEQYF. The DNA of the CDR3 is TGTGCCAGCAGCGGGACAGGGCGCCCGCCCTACGAGCAGTACTTC.

This clone was observed a handful of times. The V call is TRBV9, the J call TRBJ2-1, with 15 bases that match TRBD2. The CDR3 is 18 amino acids. Germline V gene lookup returns CDR1 SGDLS and CDR2 YYNGEE. V shed 3 bases and J 3 bases; nucleotides not matched to a gene: 7. CDR3 sequence (DNA): TGTGCCAGCAGCGCCCGGACTAGCGGGAGGGGTTTCTACAATGAGCAGTTCTTC. Translating it yields CASSARTSGRGFYNEQFF.

V and J are TRBV10-3 and TRBJ1-2, with a possible D match to TRBD1 (5 bases). Trimming cost V 4 bases and J 4 bases, with 10 bases left between them. CDR3 length: 13 amino acids. Germline V lookup: CDR1 ENHRY, CDR2 SYGVKD. The CDR3 sequence: CAISAGHPYGYTF. The CDR3 coding sequence is TGTGCCATCAGTGCGGGGCATCCCTATGGCTACACCTTC.